This entry describes one T cell receptor (beta chain). This record belongs to a study of blood T cell repertoires in COVID-19. Study information: There were acute and convalescent COVID-19 samples, and they came from the United States, Italy and Spain. Sources were T cells, B-cell-depleted T cells, or PBMCs; the material itself was cDNA or gDNA.

The CDR3 loop spans 14 amino acids. V dropped 5 bases and J dropped 4 bases, with 14 bases sitting between them. Germline loops: CDR1 LGHNA, CDR2 YNFKEQ. During active infection, Seattle patients enrolled and were then monitored through disease. The protocol was immunoSEQ multiplex PCR, while the TCRdb copy is restricted to in-frame clones and leaves out a portion. Among almost 300,000 clones listed, roughly 89% were seen once. The material sequenced was peripheral blood. The source is a woman in her twenties or thirties with COVID-19, enrolled during active disease. The rearrangement links TRBV4-2 to TRBJ1-1; D might be TRBD1 (6 bases). CDR3 nucleotides: TGTGCCAGCAGCAAACAGGGTGGTGGCACTGAAGCTTTCTTT. Its protein is CASSKQGGGTEAFF.